The rows below give T cell receptor beta chains drawn from one sample of a study of shared T cell receptors in the human thymus. Using immunoSEQ multiplex PCR, the repertoire was profiled, and TCRdb retains in-frame clones only, with some absent. The sample consists of approximately 660,000 clones, roughly 90% of them appearing once. The data also belong to a second study, concerning human thymus T cells.

Sample: thymocytes. These receptor sequences come from a boy younger than two with a congenital heart defect. The CDR3 runs from the conserved cysteine through the conserved F or W. The order of the fields is clone size, V gene, D gene, J gene, CDR3 protein, CDR3 DNA. The D gene is left open where the match is weak. A clone size is listed for some rows: how often the clone was seen (once, few, many), or a class if it is expanded.

NA,TRBV7-9,NA,TRBJ2-5,CASSFSQGGETQYF,TGTGCCAGCAGCTTCTCTCAGGGTGGAGAGACCCAGTACTTC
NA,TRBV7-8,NA,TRBJ2-2,CASSLPHRDTANTGELFF,TGTGCCAGCAGCTTACCTCACAGGGATACCGCGAACACCGGGGAGCTGTTTTTT
NA,TRBV27,NA,TRBJ2-7,CASSLYPPLASYEQYF,TGTGCCAGCAGTTTATACCCCCCACTAGCATCCTACGAGCAGTACTTC
NA,TRBV28,TRBD1,TRBJ1-3,CASSRIWTGGVQPGNTIYF,TGTGCCAGCAGTCGCATTTGGACAGGGGGCGTCCAGCCTGGAAACACCATATATTTT
NA,TRBV2,TRBD2,TRBJ2-1,CAIRTSADNEQFF,TGTGCCATCAGGACTAGCGCCGACAATGAGCAGTTCTTC
NA,TRBV5-5,NA,TRBJ1-4,CASSPGGGPATNEKLFF,TGTGCCAGCAGCCCCGGGGGGGGCCCCGCAACTAATGAAAAACTGTTTTTT
NA,TRBV10-3,NA,TRBJ2-7,CAISERWERTYEQYF,TGTGCCATCAGTGAGAGGTGGGAGCGGACCTACGAGCAGTACTTC
NA,TRBV7-2,TRBD1,TRBJ2-5,CASSRRGTGEETQYF,TGTGCCAGCAGCAGAAGAGGGACAGGGGAGGAGACCCAGTACTTC
NA,TRBV4-2,NA,TRBJ1-5,CASSQVGGGINQPQHF,TGTGCCAGCAGCCAAGTGGGAGGAGGGATCAATCAGCCCCAGCATTTT
NA,TRBV6-1,TRBD1,TRBJ1-5,CASSAGFGTGLFNQPQHF,TGTGCCAGCAGTGCGGGATTCGGGACAGGTTTATTCAATCAGCCCCAGCATTTT
NA,TRBV30,NA,TRBJ2-3,CAWSVLSGVGKTQYF,TGTGCCTGGAGTGTACTATCGGGAGTAGGGAAAACGCAGTATTTT
NA,TRBV7-2,NA,TRBJ2-1,CASSLDGRVINEQFF,TGTGCCAGCAGCTTAGACGGGCGGGTAATCAATGAGCAGTTCTTC
NA,TRBV7-2,TRBD2,TRBJ2-3,CASSGSGRAGDTQYF,TGTGCCAGCAGCGGTAGCGGGAGGGCCGGTGATACGCAGTATTTT
NA,TRBV14,TRBD2,TRBJ2-7,CASSQASGTSAYEQYF,TGTGCCAGCAGCCAAGCTTCCGGGACTAGCGCCTACGAGCAGTACTTC
NA,TRBV28,NA,TRBJ2-1,CASSLTGFSYNEQFF,TGTGCCAGCAGTTTAACAGGCTTTTCCTACAATGAGCAGTTCTTC
once,TRBV14,NA,TRBJ1-1,CASSQELTGWNTEAFF,TGTGCCAGCAGCCAAGAATTAACAGGGTGGAACACTGAAGCTTTCTTT
NA,TRBV5-1,NA,TRBJ2-5,CASRHPDNRETQYF,TGCGCCAGCCGCCACCCGGACAACCGAGAGACCCAGTACTTC
few,TRBV2,TRBD1,TRBJ1-4,CASNRQGPNSTNEKLFF,TGTGCCAGCAACCGACAGGGGCCTAACTCAACTAATGAAAAACTGTTTTTT
NA,TRBV12-5,NA,TRBJ1-1,CASGLVHRGNTEAFF,TGTGCTAGTGGTTTGGTACATAGAGGTAACACTGAAGCTTTCTTT
NA,TRBV20-1,NA,TRBJ1-2,CSAPQGHTF,TGCAGTGCTCCCCAGGGGCACACCTTC